The sample holds many counts of the clone carrying this T cell receptor (beta chain). Antigen specificity is unknown. TCRbeta library construction was performed incorporating unique molecular identifiers. In TCRdb, the PCR reads were re-called with MiXCR into one record per CDR3 protein. Counted here are more than 400,000 distinct CDR3 sequences, over 9.5% occurring once; the ten biggest clones make up around 15%. The CDR3 is made up of 15 amino acids. Germline lookup yields CDR1 KGHSH and CDR2 LQKENI. V was clipped by 3 bases and J by 5 bases; unmatched bases: 9. This specimen comes from a study of T-cell reconstitution after alpha-beta-depleted transplantation in children. Study conclusions and caveats: T cells produced anew were the main source of T-cell counts and diversity one year after transplant. Expanded clones from the graft, numbering several hundred, reportedly supplied alpha-beta T cells about two months after transplant.

This chain joins TRBV18 and TRBJ2-7, with TRBD2 matching 8 bases. This sequence was found in a female patient aged 2-10 years who had a stem cell transplant for aplastic anemia, so the T cells may come from the graft donor. The source material was PBMCs, mostly from graft donor cells, sampled 180 days after TCRalphabeta/CD19-depleted stem cell transplant. The DNA for the CDR3 is TGTGCCAGCTCACCGGTAGCGGGACGCGGCCACGAGCAGTACGTC. Translation: CASSPVAGRGHEQYV.